This T cell receptor beta chain was recorded in a study of PD-1 blockade in classical Hodgkin lymphoma. Generated by immunoSEQ multiplex PCR, the TCRdb table keeps only in-frame clones and is missing some. Of some 10,000 clones listed, about 70% were seen once; the top ten hold 4%. The ends lost 4 bases at V and 4 bases at J; junction bases unmatched: 2. CDR1 SGHNT and CDR2 YYREEE come from the germline V gene (reference sequence). This CDR3 has 14 residues. Points from the study as a whole: While CD8+ TCR diversity did not rise significantly by C4D1, CD4+ TCR diversity did. The authors excluded patients who started nivolumab under 1 year after ASCT. Diversity similar to that of newly diagnosed patients was seen at baseline in complete responders.

Concerning this clone itself: The antigen remains undetermined.

Every patient was affected by relapse after autologous stem cell transplantation, while exposure to brentuximab vedotin was not uniform. With magnetic negative selection, CD4+ T cells were purified from PBMCs that had been thawed. Sequences were derived from CD4+ T cells from blood, sampled at baseline. This sequence was found in a human donor with classical Hodgkin lymphoma. V usage is TRBV5-4 and J usage is TRBJ1-6; 7 bases fit TRBD1. The CDR3 bases are TGTGCCAGCAGCCTACAGGGGTATAATTCACCCCTCCACTTT. Its protein is CASSLQGYNSPLHF.